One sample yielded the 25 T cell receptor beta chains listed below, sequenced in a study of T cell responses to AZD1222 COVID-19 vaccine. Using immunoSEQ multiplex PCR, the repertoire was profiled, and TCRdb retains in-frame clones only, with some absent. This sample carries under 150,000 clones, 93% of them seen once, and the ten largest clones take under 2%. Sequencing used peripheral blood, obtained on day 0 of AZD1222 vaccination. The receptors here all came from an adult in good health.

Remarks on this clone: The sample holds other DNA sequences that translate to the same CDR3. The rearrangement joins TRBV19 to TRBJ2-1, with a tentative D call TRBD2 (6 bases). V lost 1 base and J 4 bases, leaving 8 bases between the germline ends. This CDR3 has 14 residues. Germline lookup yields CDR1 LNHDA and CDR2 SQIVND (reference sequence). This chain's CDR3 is CASSIAGEYNEQFF. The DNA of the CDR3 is TGTGCCAGTAGTATAGCGGGGGAATACAATGAGCAGTTCTTC.

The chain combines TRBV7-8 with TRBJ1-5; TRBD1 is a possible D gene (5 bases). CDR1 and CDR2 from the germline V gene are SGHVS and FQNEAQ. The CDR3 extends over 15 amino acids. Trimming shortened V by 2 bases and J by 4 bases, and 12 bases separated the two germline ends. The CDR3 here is CASSLTGRTNQPQHF. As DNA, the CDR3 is TGTGCCAGCAGCTTAACCGGACGGACAAATCAGCCCCAGCATTTT.

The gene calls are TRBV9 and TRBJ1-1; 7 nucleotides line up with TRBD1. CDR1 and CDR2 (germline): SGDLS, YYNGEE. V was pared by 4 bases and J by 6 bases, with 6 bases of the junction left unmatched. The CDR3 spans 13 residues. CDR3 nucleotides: TGTGCCAGCAGCAGGGACAGTAAATCTGAAGCTTTCTTT. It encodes CASSRDSKSEAFF.

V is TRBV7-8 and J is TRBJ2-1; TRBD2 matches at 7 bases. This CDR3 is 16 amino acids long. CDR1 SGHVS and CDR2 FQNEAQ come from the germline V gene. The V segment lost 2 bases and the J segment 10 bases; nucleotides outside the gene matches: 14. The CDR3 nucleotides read TGTGCCAGCAGCTTACTCGTAGCGGGCTCCGGATGGGAGCAGTTCTTC. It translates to CASSLLVAGSGWEQFF.

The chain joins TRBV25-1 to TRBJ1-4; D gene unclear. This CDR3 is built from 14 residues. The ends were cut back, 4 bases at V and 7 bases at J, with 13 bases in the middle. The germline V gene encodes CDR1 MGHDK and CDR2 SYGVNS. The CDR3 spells CASSGVGLGEKLFF. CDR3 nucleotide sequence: TGTGCCAGCAGTGGGGTAGGGCTAGGTGAAAAACTGTTTTTT.

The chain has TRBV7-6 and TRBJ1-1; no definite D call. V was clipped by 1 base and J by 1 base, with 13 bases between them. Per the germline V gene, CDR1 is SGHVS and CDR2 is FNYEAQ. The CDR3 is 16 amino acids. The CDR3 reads CASSLGTRVANTEAFF. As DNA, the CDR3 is TGTGCCAGCAGCTTAGGAACGAGGGTTGCGAACACTGAAGCTTTCTTT.

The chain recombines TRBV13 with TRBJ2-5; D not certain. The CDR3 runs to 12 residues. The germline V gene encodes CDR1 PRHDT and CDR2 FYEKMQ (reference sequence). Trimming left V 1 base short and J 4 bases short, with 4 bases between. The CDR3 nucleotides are TGTGCCAGCAGCTTAGTGGGAGAGACCCAGTACTTC. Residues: CASSLVGETQYF.

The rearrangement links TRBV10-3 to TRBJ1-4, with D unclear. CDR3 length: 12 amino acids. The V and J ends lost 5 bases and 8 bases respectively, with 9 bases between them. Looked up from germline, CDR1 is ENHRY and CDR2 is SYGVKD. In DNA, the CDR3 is TGTGCCATCAGTCCCACGGCCGAAAAACTGTTTTTT. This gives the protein CAISPTAEKLFF.

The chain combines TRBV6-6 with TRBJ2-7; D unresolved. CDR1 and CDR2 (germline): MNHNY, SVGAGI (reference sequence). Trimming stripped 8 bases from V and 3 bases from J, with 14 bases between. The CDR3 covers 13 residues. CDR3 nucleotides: TGTGCCAGCGGCCGTGGCACCAGCTACGAGCAGTACTTC. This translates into CASGRGTSYEQYF.

The CDR3 is CASSLEGHQPQHF. The CDR3 bases are TGTGCCAGCAGCCTCGAAGGACATCAGCCCCAGCATTTT. The rearrangement uses TRBV11-2 and TRBJ1-5; no firm D call. The V gene lost 5 bases and the J gene lost 5 bases, with 10 bases spanning the gap. The germline gives CDR1 SGHAT, CDR2 FQNNGV. The CDR3 has 13 residues. Supplemented by reference TRBV11-2 and TRBJ1-5, the full variable domain reads EAGVAQSPRYKIIEKRQSVAFWCNPISGHATLYWYQQILGQGPKLLIQFQNNGVVDDSQLPKDRFSAERLKGVDSTLKIQPAKLEDSAVYLCASSLEGHQPQHFGDGTRLSIL.

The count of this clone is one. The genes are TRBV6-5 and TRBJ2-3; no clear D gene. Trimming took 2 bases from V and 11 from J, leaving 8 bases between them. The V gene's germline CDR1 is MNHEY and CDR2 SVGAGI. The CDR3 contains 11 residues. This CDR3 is CASSYSTVQYF. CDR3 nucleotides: TGTGCCAGCAGTTACAGCACGGTGCAGTATTTT.

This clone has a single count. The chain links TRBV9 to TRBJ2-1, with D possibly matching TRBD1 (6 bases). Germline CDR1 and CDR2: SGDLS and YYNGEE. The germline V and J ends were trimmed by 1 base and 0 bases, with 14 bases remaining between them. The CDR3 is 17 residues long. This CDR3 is CASSVRDTVGSYNEQFF. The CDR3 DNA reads TGTGCCAGCAGCGTACGGGACACCGTAGGCTCCTACAATGAGCAGTTCTTC.

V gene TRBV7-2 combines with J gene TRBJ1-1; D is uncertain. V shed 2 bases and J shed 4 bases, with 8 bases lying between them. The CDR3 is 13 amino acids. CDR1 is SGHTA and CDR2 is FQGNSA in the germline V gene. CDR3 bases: TGTGCCAGCAGCTTAAGGATTGGCACTGAAGCTTTCTTT. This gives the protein CASSLRIGTEAFF.

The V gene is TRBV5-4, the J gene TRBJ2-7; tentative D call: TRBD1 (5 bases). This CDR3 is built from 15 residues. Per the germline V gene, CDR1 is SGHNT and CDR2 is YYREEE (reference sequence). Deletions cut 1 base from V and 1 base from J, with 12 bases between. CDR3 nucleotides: TGTGCCAGCAGCTTGACAGGTAAAACTTCCTACGAGCAGTACTTC. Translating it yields CASSLTGKTSYEQYF.

DNA of the CDR3: TGTGCCAGCAGCTCGGGTCTTACCTACGAGCAGTACTTC. This sequence encodes CASSSGLTYEQYF. The chain employs TRBV7-9 and TRBJ2-7; D not resolved. Germline CDR1 reads SEHNR; CDR2 reads FQNEAQ (reference sequence). This CDR3 is 13 amino acids long. Deletions cut 4 bases from V and 2 bases from J, with 9 bases between.

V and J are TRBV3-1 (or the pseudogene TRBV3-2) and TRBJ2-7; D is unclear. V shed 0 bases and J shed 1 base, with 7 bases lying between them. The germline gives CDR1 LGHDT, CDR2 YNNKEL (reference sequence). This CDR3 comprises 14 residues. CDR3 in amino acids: CASSQDWQSYEQYF. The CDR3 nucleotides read TGTGCCAGCAGCCAAGATTGGCAGTCCTACGAGCAGTACTTC.

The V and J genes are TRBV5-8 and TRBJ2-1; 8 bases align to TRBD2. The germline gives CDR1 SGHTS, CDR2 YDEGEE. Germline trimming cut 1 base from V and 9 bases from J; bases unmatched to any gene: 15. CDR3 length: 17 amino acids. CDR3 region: CASSLPSGPKGRGEQFF. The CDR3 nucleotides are TGTGCCAGCAGCTTGCCTAGCGGGCCCAAAGGACGGGGTGAGCAGTTCTTC.

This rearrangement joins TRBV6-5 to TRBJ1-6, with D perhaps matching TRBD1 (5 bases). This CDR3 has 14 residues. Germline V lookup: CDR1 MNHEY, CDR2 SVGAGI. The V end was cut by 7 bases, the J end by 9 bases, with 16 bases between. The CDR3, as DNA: TGTGCCAGCACCTCACAGGCGAATCTTTCACCCCTCCACTTT. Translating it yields CASTSQANLSPLHF.

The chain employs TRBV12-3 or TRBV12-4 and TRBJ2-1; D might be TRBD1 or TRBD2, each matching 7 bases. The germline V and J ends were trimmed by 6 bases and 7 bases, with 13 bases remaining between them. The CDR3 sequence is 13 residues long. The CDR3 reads CASSLRGGNEQFF. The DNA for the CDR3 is TGTGCCAGCAGCCTCAGGGGGGGGAATGAGCAGTTCTTC.

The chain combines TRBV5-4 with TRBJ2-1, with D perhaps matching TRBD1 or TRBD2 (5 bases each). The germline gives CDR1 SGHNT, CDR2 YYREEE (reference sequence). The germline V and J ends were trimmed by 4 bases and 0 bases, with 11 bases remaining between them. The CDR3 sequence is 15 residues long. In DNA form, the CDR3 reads TGTGCCAGCAGCCTGGTGGGGGACTCCTACAATGAGCAGTTCTTC. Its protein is CASSLVGDSYNEQFF. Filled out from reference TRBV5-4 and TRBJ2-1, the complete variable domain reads ETGVTQSPTHLIKTRGQQVTLRCSSQSGHNTVSWYQQALGQGPQFIFQYYREEENGRGNFPPRFSGLQFPNYSSELNVNALELDDSALYLCASSLVGDSYNEQFFGPGTRLTVL.

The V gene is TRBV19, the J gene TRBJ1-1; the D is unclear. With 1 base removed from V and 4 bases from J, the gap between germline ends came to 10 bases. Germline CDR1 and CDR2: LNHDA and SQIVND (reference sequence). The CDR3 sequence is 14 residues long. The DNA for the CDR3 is TGTGCCAGTAGTATAGGGGGAATGAGCACTGAAGCTTTCTTT. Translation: CASSIGGMSTEAFF. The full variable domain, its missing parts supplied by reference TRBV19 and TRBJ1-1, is DGGITQSPKYLFRKEGQNVTLSCEQNLNHDAMYWYRQDPGQGLRLIYYSQIVNDFQKGDIAEGYSVSREKKESFPLTVTSAQKNPTAFYLCASSIGGMSTEAFFGQGTRLTVV.

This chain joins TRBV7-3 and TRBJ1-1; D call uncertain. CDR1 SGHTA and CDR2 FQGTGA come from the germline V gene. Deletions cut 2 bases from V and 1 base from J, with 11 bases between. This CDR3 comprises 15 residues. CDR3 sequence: CASSLLGLGNTEAFF. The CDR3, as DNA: TGTGCCAGCAGCTTATTGGGTTTAGGGAACACTGAAGCTTTCTTT.

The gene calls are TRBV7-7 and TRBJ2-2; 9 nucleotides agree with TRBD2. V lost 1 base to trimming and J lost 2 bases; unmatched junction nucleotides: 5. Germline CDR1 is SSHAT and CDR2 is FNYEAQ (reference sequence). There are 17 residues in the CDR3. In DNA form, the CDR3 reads TGTGCCAGCAGCTTAGAGGTAGCGGGGGTCAACACCGGGGAGCTGTTTTTT. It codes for CASSLEVAGVNTGELFF.

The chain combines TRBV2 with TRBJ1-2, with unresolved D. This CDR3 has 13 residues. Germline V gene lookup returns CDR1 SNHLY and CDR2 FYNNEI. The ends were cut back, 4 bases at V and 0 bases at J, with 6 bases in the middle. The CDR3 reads CASSGRANYGYTF. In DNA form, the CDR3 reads TGTGCCAGCAGTGGGAGAGCTAACTATGGCTACACCTTC.

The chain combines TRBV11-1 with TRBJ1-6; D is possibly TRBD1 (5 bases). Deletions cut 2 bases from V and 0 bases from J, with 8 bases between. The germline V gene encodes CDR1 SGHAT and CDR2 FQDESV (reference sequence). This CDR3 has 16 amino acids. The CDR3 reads CASSLRGSSYNSPLHF. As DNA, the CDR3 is TGTGCCAGCAGCTTACGGGGGAGCTCCTATAATTCACCCCTCCACTTT.